This entry concerns a single TCR beta chain. The data are from a study of blood T cell repertoires in COVID-19. Study processing details: Using reference gene primer amplification, nucleated cell counts were estimated. Sequencing was performed with immunoSEQ multiplex PCR; in TCRdb, only in-frame clones are kept and a portion is missing. V and J calls and clone size are given by that table; D and trimming were obtained from the DNA. This table has 270,000 or so clones, about nine tenths appearing once. Germline trimming cut 2 bases from V and 6 bases from J; bases unmatched to any gene: 5. CDR1 and CDR2 (germline): SGHTA, FQGNSA. This CDR3 comprises 14 residues.

Sequencing used PBMCs or T cells enriched from blood (not recorded which). The V call is TRBV7-2, the J call TRBJ2-3, with 7 bases matching TRBD2. This clonotype was sampled from a woman aged 40 to 49 with acute COVID-19. This CDR3 is CASSLFVGGDTQYF. For the CDR3, the DNA is TGTGCCAGCAGCTTATTTGTGGGAGGGGATACGCAGTATTTT.